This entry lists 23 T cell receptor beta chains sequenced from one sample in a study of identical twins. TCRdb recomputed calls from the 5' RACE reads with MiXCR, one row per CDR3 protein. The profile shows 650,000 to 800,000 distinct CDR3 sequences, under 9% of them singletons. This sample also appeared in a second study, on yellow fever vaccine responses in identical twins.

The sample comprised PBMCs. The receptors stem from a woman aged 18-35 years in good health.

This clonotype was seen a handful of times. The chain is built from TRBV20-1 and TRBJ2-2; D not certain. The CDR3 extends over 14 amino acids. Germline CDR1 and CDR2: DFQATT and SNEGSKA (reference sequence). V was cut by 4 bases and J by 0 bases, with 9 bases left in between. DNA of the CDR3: TGCAGTGCTACGGGTAAAGCGAACACCGGGGAGCTGTTTTTT. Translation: CSATGKANTGELFF.

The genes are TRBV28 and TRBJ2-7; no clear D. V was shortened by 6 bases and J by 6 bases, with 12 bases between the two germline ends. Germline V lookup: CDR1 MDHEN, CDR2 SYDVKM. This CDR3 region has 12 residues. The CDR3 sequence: CASRQLHGEQYF. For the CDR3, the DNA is TGTGCCAGCAGACAGCTGCATGGCGAGCAGTACTTC.

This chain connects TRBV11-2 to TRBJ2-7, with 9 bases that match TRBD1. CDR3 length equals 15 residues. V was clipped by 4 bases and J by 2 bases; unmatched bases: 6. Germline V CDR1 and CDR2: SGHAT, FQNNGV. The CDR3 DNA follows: TGTGCCAGCAGCTCCACGGACAGGGGAACCTACGAGCAGTACTTC. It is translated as CASSSTDRGTYEQYF.

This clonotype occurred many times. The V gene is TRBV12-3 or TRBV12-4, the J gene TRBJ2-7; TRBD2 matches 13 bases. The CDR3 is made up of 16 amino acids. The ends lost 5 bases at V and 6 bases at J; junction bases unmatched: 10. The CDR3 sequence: CASSPRSGLAGVEQYF. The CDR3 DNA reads TGTGCCAGCAGTCCCCGATCCGGACTAGCGGGAGTCGAGCAGTACTTC.

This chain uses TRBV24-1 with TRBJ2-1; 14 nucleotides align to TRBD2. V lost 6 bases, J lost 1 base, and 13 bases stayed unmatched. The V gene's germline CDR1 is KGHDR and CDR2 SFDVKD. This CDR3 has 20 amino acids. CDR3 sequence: CATSLAGTSGRSGSYNEQFF. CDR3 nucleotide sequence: TGTGCCACCAGTCTCGCCGGGACTAGCGGGAGAAGTGGGTCCTACAATGAGCAGTTCTTC.

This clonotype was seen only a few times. DNA of the CDR3: TGCGCCTCCCGCCCTGAGGGAGTCACCGGGGAGCTGTTTTTT. Translating it yields CASRPEGVTGELFF. The V gene is TRBV5-1, the J gene TRBJ2-2; maybe TRBD2 (5 bases). Germline values: CDR1 SGHRS, CDR2 YFSETQ. V shed 10 bases and J shed 4 bases, with 17 bases lying between them. The CDR3 is 14 amino acids. The full variable domain, with the rest looked up from reference TRBV5-1 and TRBJ2-2, is KAGVTQTPRYLIKTRGQQVTLSCSPISGHRSVSWYQQTPGQGLQFLFEYFSETQRNKGNFPGRFSGRQFSNSRSEMNVSTLELGDSALYLCASRPEGVTGELFFGEGSRLTVL.

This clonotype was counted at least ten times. The CDR3 spells CASSLTGTPQINEQFF. The CDR3 DNA follows: TGTGCCAGCAGCTTAACGGGGACTCCCCAAATAAATGAGCAGTTCTTC. The chain is built from TRBV7-3 and TRBJ2-1; TRBD2 is a possible D gene (6 bases). The V gene lost 0 bases and the J gene lost 7 bases, with 16 bases spanning the gap. In germline, CDR1 is SGHTA, CDR2 FQGTGA. The CDR3 sequence is 16 residues long.

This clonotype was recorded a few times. CDR3 residues: CASSQDPRGLAELFF. The CDR3, as DNA: TGCGCCAGCAGCCAAGATCCCAGGGGGCTCGCGGAGCTGTTTTTT. This rearrangement joins TRBV4-3 to TRBJ2-2; 8 nucleotides agree with TRBD1. The CDR3 loop spans 15 amino acids. V trimming: 0 bases; J trimming: 10 bases; junction bases outside the gene matches: 7. Germline lookup yields CDR1 LGHNA and CDR2 YSLEER.

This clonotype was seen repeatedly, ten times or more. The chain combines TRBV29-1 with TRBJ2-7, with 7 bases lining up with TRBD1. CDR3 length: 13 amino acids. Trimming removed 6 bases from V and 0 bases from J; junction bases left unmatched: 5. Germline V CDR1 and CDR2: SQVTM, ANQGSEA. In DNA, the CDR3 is TGCAGCGTGACAGGGCAAAACTCCTACGAGCAGTACTTC. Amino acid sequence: CSVTGQNSYEQYF.

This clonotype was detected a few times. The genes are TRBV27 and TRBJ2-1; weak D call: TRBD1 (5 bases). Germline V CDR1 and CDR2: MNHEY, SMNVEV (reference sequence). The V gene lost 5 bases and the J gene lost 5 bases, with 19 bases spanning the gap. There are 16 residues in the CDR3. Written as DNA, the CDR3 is TGTGCCAGCAGTCCAGCGACAATTTTCAGGGACAATGAGCAGTTCTTC. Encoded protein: CASSPATIFRDNEQFF.

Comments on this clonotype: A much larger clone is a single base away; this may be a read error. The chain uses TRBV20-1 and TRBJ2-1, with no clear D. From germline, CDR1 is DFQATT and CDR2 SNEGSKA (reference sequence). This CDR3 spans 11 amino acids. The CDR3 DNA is TGCAGTGCTACCTCCTACAATGAGCAGTCCTTC. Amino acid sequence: CSATSYNEQSF.

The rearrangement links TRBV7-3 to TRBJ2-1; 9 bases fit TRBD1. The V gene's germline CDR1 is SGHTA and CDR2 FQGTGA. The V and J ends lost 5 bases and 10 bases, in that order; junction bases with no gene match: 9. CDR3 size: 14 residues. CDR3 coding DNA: TGTGCCAGCAGCCTCCAACAGGGGGCAAGAGAGCAGTTCTTC. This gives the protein CASSLQQGAREQFF.

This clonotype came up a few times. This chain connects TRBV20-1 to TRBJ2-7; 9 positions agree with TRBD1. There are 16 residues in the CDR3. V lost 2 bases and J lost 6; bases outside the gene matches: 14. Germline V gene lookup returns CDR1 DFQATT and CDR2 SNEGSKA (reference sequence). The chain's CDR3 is CSARPSPGQGLSEQYF. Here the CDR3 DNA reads TGCAGTGCTAGACCGTCTCCGGGACAGGGTTTGAGCGAGCAGTACTTC.

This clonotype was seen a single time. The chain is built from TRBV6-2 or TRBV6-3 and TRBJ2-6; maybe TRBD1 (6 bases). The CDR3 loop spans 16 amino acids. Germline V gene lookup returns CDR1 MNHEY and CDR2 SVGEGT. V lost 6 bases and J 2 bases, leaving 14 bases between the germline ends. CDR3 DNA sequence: TGTGCCAGCAGCCCACAGGGTGTCGCTGGGGCCAACGTCCTGACTTTC. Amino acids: CASSPQGVAGANVLTF.

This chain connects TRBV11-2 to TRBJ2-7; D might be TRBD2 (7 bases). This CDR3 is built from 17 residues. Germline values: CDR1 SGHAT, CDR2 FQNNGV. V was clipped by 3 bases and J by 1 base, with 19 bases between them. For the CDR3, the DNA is TGTGCCAGCAGCTTTACCTCACGCGGGGGACAATCCTACGAGCAGTACTTC. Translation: CASSFTSRGGQSYEQYF.

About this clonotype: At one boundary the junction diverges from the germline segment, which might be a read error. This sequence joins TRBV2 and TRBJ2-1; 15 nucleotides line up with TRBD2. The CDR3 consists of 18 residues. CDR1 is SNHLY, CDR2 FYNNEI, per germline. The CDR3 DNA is TGTGCCATCAGTTTGTCCTACGGACTAGCGGGGGGGAACAATGAGCAGTTCTTC. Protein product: CAISLSYGLAGGNNEQFF.

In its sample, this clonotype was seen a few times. The CDR3 spells CASSQGKSSSANTGELFF. The CDR3 coding sequence is TGCGCCAGCAGCCAAGGGAAGAGTAGCTCCGCGAACACCGGGGAGCTGTTTTTT. The J gene is TRBJ2-2, the V gene TRBV4-3; D ambiguous. Germline CDR1 LGHNA, CDR2 YSLEER. The V end lost 1 base, the J end lost 0 bases, and 15 bases lay between the germline ends. The CDR3 spans 18 residues.

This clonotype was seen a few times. CDR3 amino acids: CASSSKTSGMGGTQYF. CDR3 nucleotides: TGTGCCAGCAGCTCCAAGACTAGCGGGATGGGGGGGACCCAGTACTTC. V and J are TRBV5-6 and TRBJ2-5; 11 nucleotides match TRBD2. The CDR3 sequence is 16 residues long. Per the germline V gene, CDR1 is SGHDT and CDR2 is YYEEEE. Trimming cost V 3 bases and J 7 bases; bases outside gene matches: 11. Filled out from reference TRBV5-6 and TRBJ2-5, the complete variable domain reads DAGVTQSPTHLIKTRGQQVTLRCSPKSGHDTVSWYQQALGQGPQFIFQYYEEEERQRGNFPDRFSGHQFPNYSSELNVNALLLGDSALYLCASSSKTSGMGGTQYFGPGTRLLVL.

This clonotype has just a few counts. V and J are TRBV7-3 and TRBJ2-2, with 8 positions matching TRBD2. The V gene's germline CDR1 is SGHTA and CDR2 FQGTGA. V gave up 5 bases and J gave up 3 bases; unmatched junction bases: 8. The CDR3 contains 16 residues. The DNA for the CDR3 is TGTGCCAGCAGCCCCATAGCGGGGTCGGACACCGGGGAGCTGTTTTTT. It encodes CASSPIAGSDTGELFF.

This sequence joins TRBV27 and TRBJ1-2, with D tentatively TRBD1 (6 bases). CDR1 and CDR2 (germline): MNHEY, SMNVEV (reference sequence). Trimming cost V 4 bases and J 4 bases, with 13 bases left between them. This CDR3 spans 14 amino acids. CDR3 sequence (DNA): TGTGCCAGCAGTTCCCTCCAGGGGCGCTATGGCTACACCTTC. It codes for CASSSLQGRYGYTF.

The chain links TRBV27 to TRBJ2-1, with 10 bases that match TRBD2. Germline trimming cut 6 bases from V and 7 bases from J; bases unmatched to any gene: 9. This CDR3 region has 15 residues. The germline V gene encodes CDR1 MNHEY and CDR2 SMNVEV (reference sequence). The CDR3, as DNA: TGTGCCAGCAGCCCTGTAGCGGGAGGATCGAATGAGCAGTTCTTC. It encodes CASSPVAGGSNEQFF.

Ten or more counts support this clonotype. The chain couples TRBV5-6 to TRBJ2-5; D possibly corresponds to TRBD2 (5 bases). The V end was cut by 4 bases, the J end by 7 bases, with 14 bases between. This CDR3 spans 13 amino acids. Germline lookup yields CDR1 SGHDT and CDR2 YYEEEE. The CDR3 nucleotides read TGTGCCAGCAGCCTGTCTAGCCTTGCGACCCAGTACTTC. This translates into CASSLSSLATQYF. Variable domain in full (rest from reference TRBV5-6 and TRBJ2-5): DAGVTQSPTHLIKTRGQQVTLRCSPKSGHDTVSWYQQALGQGPQFIFQYYEEEERQRGNFPDRFSGHQFPNYSSELNVNALLLGDSALYLCASSLSSLATQYFGPGTRLLVL.

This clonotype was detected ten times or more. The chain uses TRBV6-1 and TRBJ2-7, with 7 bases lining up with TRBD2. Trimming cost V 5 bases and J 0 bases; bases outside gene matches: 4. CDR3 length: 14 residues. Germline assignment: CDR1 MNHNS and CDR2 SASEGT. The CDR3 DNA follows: TGTGCCAGCAGTCTAGCGGACTACTCCTACGAGCAGTACTTC. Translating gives CASSLADYSYEQYF.